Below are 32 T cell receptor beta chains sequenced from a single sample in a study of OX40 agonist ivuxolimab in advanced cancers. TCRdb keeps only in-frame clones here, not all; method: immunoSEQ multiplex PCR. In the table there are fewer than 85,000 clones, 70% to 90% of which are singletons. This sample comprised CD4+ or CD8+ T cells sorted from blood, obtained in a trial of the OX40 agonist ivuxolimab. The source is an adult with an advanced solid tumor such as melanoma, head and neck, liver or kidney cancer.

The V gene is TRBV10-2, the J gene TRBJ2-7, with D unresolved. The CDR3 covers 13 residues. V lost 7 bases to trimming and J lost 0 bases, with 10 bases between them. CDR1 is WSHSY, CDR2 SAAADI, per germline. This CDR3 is CASIGNPSYEQYF. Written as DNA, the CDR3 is TGCGCCAGCATAGGCAACCCCTCCTACGAGCAGTACTTC.

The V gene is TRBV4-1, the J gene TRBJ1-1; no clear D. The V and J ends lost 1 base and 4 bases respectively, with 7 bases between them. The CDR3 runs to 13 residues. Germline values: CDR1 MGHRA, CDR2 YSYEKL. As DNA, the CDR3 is TGCGCCAGCAGCCAAGTCCCATCCACTGAAGCTTTCTTT. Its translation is CASSQVPSTEAFF.

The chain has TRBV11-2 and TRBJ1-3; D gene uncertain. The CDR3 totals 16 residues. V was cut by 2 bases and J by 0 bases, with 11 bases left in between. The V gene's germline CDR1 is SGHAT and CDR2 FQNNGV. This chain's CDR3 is CASSLLSLPSGNTIYF. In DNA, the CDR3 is TGTGCCAGCAGCTTATTGTCCCTGCCCTCTGGAAACACCATATATTTT.

This CDR3 reads CASSLRPYGRAYEQYF. CDR3 nucleotide sequence: TGTGCCAGCAGCTTACGACCATACGGGAGGGCCTACGAGCAGTACTTC. This chain uses TRBV11-2 with TRBJ2-7; 8 positions agree with TRBD2. This CDR3 contains 16 residues. Germline CDR1 reads SGHAT; CDR2 reads FQNNGV. J lost 2 bases, V lost 2 bases, and 8 bases had no gene match.

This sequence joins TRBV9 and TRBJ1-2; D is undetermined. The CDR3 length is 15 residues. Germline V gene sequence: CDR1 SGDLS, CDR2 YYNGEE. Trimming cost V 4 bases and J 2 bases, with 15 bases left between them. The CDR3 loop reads CASSPTDGWNYGYTF. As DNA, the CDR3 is TGTGCCAGCAGCCCAACAGACGGTTGGAACTATGGCTACACCTTC.

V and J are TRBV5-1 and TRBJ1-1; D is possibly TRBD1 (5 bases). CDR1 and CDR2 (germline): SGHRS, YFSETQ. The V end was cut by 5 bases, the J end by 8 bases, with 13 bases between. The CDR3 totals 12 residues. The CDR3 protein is CASRGVGGEAFF. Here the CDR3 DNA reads TGCGCCAGCAGGGGGGTTGGGGGAGAAGCTTTCTTT.

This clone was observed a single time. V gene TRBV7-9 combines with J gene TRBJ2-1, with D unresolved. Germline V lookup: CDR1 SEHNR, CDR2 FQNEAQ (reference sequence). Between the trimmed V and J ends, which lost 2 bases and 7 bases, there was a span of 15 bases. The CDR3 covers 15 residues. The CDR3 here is CASSLYELQVNEQFF. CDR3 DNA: TGTGCCAGCAGCTTATACGAGTTACAAGTTAATGAGCAGTTCTTC.

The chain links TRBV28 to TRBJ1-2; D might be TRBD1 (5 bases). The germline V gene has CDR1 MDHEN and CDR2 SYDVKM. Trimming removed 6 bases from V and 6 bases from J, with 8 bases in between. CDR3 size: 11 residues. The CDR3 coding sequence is TGTGCCAGCAGCGGGACTCATGGCTACACCTTC. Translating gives CASSGTHGYTF.

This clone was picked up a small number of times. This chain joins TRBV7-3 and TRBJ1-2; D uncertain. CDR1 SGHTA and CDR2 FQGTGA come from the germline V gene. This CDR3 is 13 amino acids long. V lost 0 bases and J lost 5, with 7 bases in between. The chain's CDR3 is CASSLTAAYGYTF. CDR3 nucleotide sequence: TGTGCCAGCAGCTTAACAGCGGCGTATGGCTACACCTTC. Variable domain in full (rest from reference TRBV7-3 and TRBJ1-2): GAGVSQTPSNKVTEKGKYVELRCDPISGHTALYWYRQSLGQGPEFLIYFQGTGAADDSGLPNDRFFAVRPEGSVSTLKIQRTERGDSAVYLCASSLTAAYGYTFGSGTRLTVV.

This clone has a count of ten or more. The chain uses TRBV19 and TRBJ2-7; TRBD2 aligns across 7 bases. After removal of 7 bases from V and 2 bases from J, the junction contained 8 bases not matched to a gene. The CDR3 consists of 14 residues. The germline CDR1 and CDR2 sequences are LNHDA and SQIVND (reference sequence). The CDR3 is CASTIGLGPYEQYF. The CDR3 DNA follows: TGTGCCAGTACCATAGGACTAGGCCCCTACGAGCAGTACTTC.

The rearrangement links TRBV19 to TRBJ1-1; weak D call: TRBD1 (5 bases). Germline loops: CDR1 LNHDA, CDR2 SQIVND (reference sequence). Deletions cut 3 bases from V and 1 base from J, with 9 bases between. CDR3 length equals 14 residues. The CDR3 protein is CASSIDGGNTEAFF. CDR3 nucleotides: TGTGCCAGTAGTATCGATGGGGGGAACACTGAAGCTTTCTTT.

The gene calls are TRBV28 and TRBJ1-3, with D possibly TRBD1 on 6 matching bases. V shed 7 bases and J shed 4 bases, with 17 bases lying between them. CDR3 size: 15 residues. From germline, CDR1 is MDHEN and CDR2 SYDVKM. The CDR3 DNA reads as TGTGCCAGCAACTCCATAGGACAGCTCGGAAACACCATATATTTT. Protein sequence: CASNSIGQLGNTIYF.

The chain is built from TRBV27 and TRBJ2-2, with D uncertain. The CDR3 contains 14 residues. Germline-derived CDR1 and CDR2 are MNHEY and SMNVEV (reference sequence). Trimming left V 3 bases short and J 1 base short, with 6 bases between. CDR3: CASSFLGNTGELFF. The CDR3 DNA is TGTGCCAGCAGTTTCTTGGGGAACACCGGGGAGCTGTTTTTT.

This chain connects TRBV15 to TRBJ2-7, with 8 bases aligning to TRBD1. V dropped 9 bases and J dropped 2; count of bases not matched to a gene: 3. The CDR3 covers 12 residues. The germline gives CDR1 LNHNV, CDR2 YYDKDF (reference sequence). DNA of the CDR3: TGTGCCACAGGGACAGGAACCTACGAGCAGTACTTC. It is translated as CATGTGTYEQYF.

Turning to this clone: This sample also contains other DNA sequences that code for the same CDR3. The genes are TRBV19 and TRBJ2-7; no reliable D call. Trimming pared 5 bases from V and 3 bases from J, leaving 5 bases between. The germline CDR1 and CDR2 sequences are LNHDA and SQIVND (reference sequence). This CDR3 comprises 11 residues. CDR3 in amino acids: CASSEGYEQYF. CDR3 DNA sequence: TGTGCCAGTAGTGAAGGCTACGAGCAGTACTTC.

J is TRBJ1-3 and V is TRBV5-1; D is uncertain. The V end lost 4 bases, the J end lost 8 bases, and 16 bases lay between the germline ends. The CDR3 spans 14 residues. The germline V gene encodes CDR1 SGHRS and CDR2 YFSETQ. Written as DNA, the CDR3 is TGCGCCAGCAGCCCCCATTTGGCCCCTGACACCATATATTTT. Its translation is CASSPHLAPDTIYF.

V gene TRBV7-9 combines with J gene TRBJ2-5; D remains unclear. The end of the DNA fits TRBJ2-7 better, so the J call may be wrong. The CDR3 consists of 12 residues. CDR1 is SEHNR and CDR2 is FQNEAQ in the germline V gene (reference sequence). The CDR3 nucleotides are TGTGCCAGCAGCTCCAGACCCTACGAGCAGTACTTC. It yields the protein CASSSRPYEQYF.

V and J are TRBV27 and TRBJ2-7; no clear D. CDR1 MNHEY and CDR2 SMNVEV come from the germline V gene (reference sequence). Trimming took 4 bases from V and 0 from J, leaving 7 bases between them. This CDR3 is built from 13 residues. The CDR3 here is CASSSHNSYEQYF. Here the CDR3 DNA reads TGTGCCAGCAGTTCGCACAACTCCTACGAGCAGTACTTC.

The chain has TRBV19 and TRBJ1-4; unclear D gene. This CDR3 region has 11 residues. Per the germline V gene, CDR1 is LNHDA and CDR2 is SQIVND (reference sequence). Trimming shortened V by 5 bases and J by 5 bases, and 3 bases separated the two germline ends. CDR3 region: CASSLNEKLFF. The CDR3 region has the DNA TGTGCCAGTAGTCTGAATGAAAAACTGTTTTTT.

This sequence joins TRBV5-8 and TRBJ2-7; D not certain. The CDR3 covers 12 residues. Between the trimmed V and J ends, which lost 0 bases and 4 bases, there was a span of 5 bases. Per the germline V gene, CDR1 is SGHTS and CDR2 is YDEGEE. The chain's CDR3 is CASSLARYEQYF. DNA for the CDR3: TGTGCCAGCAGCTTGGCAAGATACGAGCAGTACTTC.

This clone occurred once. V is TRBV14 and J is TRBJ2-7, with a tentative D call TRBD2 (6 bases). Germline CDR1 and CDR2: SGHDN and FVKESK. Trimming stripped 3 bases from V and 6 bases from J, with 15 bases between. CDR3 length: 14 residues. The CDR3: CASSQLSGTPEQYF. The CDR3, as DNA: TGTGCCAGCAGCCAGCTGTCCGGGACTCCCGAGCAGTACTTC.

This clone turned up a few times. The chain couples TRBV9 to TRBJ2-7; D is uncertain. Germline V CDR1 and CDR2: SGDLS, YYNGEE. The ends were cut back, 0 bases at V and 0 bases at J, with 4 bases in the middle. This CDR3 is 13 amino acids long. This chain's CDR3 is CASSVEDSYEQYF. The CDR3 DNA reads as TGTGCCAGCAGCGTAGAGGACTCCTACGAGCAGTACTTC.

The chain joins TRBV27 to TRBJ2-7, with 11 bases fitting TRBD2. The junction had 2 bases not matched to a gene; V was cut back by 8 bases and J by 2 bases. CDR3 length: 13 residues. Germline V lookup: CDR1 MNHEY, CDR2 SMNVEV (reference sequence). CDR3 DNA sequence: TGTGCCAGCGGTAGCGGGAGGGCCTACGAGCAGTACTTC. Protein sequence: CASGSGRAYEQYF.

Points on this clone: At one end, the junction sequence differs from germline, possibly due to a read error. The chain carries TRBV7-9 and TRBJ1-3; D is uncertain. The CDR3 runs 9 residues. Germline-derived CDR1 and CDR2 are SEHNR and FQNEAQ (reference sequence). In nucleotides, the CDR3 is TGTGCCAGCAGCGTGCCCCCCTTTTTT. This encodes CASSVPPFF.

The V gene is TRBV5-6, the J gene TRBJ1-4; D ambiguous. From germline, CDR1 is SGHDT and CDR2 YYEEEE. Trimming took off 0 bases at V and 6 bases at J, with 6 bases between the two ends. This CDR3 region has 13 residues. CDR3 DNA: TGTGCCAGCAGCTTGGGCAGCCATGAAAAACTGTTTTTT. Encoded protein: CASSLGSHEKLFF. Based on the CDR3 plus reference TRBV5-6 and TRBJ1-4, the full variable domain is DAGVTQSPTHLIKTRGQQVTLRCSPKSGHDTVSWYQQALGQGPQFIFQYYEEEERQRGNFPDRFSGHQFPNYSSELNVNALLLGDSALYLCASSLGSHEKLFFGSGTQLSVL.

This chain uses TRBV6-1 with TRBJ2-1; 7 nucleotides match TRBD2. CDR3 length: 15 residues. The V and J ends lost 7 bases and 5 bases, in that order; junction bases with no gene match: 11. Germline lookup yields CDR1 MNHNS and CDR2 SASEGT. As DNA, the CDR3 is TGTGCCAGCAATCCCTCGGGGGGAGCACACAATGAGCAGTTCTTC. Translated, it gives CASNPSGGAHNEQFF.

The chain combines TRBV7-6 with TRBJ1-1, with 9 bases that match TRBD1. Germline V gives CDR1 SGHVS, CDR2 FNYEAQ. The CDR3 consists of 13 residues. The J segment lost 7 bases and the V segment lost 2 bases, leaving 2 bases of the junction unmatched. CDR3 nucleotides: TGTGCCAGCAGCTTACAGGGACAGGGTGAAGCTTTCTTT. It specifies CASSLQGQGEAFF.

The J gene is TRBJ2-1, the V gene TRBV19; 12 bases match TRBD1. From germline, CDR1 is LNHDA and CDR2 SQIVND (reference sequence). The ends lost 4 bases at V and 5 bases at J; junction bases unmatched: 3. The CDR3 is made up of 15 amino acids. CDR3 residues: CASSRGQGANNEQFF. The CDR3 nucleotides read TGTGCCAGTAGTAGGGGACAGGGGGCGAACAATGAGCAGTTCTTC.

The CDR3 reads CSVEGHTTRDPETQYF. Written as DNA, the CDR3 is TGCAGCGTTGAAGGGCACACAACCCGGGACCCCGAGACCCAGTACTTC. The genes are TRBV29-1 and TRBJ2-5, with D perhaps being TRBD1 or TRBD2 (5 bases each). Trimming pared 1 base from V and 5 bases from J, leaving 20 bases between. The CDR3 sequence is 16 residues long. The germline V gene encodes CDR1 SQVTM and CDR2 ANQGSEA.

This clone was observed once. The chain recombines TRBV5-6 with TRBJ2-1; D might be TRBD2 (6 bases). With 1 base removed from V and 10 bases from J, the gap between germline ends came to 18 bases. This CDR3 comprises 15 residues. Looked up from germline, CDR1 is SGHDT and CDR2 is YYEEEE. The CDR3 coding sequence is TGTGCCAGCAGCTTGAAGGCGGGAAGTGGGGGAGAGCAGTTCTTC. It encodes CASSLKAGSGGEQFF.

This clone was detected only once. Written as DNA, the CDR3 is TGTGCCAGCAGGACAGGTAGACTAGCCTACGAGCAGTACTTC. Protein: CASRTGRLAYEQYF. V and J are TRBV27 and TRBJ2-7, with D perhaps TRBD1 or TRBD2 (6 bases each). Germline V gene lookup returns CDR1 MNHEY and CDR2 SMNVEV (reference sequence). Trimming left V 6 bases short and J 2 bases short, with 14 bases between. The CDR3 is 14 amino acids.

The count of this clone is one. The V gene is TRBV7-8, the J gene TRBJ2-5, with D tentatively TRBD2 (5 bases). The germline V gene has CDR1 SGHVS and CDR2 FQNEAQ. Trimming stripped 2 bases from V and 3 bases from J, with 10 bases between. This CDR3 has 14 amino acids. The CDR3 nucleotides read TGTGCCAGCAGCTTAAATTACGGGAAAGAGACCCAGTACTTC. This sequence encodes CASSLNYGKETQYF.